This T cell receptor (beta chain) appears in the sequencing data of a study of CD8 T cells in Susac syndrome. CDR1 and CDR2 from the germline V gene are MNHEY and SMNVEV (reference sequence). The CDR3 covers 15 residues. The ends lost 7 bases at V and 4 bases at J; junction bases unmatched: 6. Roughly 0.5 to 1 ug RNA was reverse transcribed with random hexamers. TCR beta CDR3 was amplified by immunoSEQ covering 54 Vbeta and 13 Jbeta. TCRdb analysed the immunoSEQ multiplex PCR reads with MiXCR anew, one entry per CDR3 protein. The repertoire holds about 300,000 distinct CDR3 sequences, with about 89% as singletons.

The clonotype comes from a human donor with multiple sclerosis. Material: CD8+ T cells from PBMCs. The chain joins TRBV27 to TRBJ2-1; 11 bases are a match to TRBD2. CDR3 amino acids: CASTRGLAGYNEQFF. Written as DNA, the CDR3 is TGTGCCAGCACTAGAGGACTAGCGGGTTACAATGAGCAGTTCTTC.